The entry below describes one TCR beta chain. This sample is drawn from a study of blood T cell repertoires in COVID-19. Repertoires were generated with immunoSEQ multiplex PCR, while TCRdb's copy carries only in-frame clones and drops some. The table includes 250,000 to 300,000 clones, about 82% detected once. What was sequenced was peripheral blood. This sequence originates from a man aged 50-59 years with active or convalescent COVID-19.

The CDR3 DNA sequence: TGCAGTGCTAGAGTCGGAGGCGAGCAGTACTTC. Translation: CSARVGGEQYF. The chain links TRBV20-1 to TRBJ2-7, with D possibly matching TRBD2 (5 bases). Germline loops: CDR1 DFQATT, CDR2 SNEGSKA (reference sequence). There are 11 residues in the CDR3. V was shortened by 1 base and J by 6 bases, with 7 bases between the two germline ends.